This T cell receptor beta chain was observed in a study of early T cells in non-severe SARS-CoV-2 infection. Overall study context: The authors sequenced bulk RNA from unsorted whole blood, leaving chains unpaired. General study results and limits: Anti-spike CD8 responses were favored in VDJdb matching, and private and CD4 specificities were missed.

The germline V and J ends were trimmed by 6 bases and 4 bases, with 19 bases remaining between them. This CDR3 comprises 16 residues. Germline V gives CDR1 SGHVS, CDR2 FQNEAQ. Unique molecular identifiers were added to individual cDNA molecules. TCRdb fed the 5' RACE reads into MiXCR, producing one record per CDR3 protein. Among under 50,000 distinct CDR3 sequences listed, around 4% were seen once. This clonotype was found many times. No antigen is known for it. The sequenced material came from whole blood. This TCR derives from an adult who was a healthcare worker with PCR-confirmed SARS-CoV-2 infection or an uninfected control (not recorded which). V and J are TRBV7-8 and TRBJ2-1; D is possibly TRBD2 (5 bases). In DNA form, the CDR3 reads TGTGCCAGCAGGCGAACGCGAGAGGGAAAATACAATGAGCAGTTCTTC. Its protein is CASRRTREGKYNEQFF.